This T cell receptor beta chain was recovered during a study of T cells in Graves' hyperthyroidism and ophthalmopathy. Study results and caveats: Ophthalmopathy and stable hyperthyroidism were separated by a 13 V-J model. Blood held most thyroid clonotypes expanded above 0.001 frequency.

Turning to this clonotype: Its antigen is still unknown.

TCR beta CDR3 regions were amplified from RNA. Carried out on the TCR CDR3, a first-round RT-PCR used the HTBI primer set. TCRdb analysed the multiplex PCR reads with MiXCR anew, one entry per CDR3 protein. The table has around 420,000 distinct CDR3 sequences, approximately 14% seen once. This CDR3 is built from 13 residues. The germline V gene has CDR1 ENHRY and CDR2 SYGVKD. The V end lost 0 bases, the J end lost 5 bases, and 7 bases lay between the germline ends. Among the patients, aged 18 to 65, hyperthyroidism was newly diagnosed and had lasted under 2 months. Fresh peripheral blood, 9.5 to 10 ml of it, supplied the PBMCs.

The chain uses TRBV10-3 and TRBJ1-1, with D possibly matching TRBD1 (5 bases). The sample taken for sequencing was blood. The clonotype comes from a woman under 30 with Graves' hyperthyroidism. The CDR3 spells CAISESGVTEAFF. For the CDR3, the DNA is TGTGCCATCAGTGAGTCAGGGGTTACTGAAGCTTTCTTT.